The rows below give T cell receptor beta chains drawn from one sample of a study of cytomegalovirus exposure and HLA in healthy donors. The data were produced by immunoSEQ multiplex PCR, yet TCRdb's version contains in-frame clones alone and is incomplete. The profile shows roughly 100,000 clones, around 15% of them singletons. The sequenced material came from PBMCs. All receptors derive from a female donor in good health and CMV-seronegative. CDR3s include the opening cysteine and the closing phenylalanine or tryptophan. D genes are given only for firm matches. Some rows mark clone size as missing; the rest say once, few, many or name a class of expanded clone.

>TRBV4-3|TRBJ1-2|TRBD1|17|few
TGCGCCAGCAGCCAAACACTCACGAAGACAGGGGACTATGGCTACACCTTC
CASSQTLTKTGDYGYTF
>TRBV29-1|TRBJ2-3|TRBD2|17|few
TGCAGCGTTGGGGGCGCGGGGGGGTTCCTATCCACAGATACGCAGTATTTT
CSVGGAGGFLSTDTQYF
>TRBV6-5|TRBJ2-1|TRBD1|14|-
TGTGCCAGCACGGGGACAGGGGCCTACAATGAGCAGTTCTTC
CASTGTGAYNEQFF
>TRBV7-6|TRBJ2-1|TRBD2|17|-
TGTGCCAGCAGCTCCTTGAGTAGCGGGAGCTCCTACAATGAGCAGTTCTTC
CASSSLSSGSSYNEQFF
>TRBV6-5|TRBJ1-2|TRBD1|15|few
TGTGCCAGCAGTTACAGGGGGCAAGGTAGCTATGGCTACACCTTC
CASSYRGQGSYGYTF
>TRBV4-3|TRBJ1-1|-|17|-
TGCGCCAGCAGCCAAGTCGTGCTAGCATCCTTGAACACTGAAGCTTTCTTT
CASSQVVLASLNTEAFF
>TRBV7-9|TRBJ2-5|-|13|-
TGTGCCAGCAGTACGACAGAGCAAGAGACCCAGTACTTC
CASSTTEQETQYF
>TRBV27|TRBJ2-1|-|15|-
TGTGCCAGCAGTTTCTACCTGAGCTCCTACAATGAGCAGTTCTTC
CASSFYLSSYNEQFF
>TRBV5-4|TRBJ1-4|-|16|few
TGTGCCAGCAGCTTGGGGCCGGGGGCAACTAATGAAAAACTGTTTTTT
CASSLGPGATNEKLFF
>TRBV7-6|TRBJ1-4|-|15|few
TGTGCCAGCAGTAAGGGGGGGCCCTTTAATGAAAAACTGTTTTTT
CASSKGGPFNEKLFF
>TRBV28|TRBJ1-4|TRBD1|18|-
TGTGCCAGCAGTACCGGGACAGGCCGCTCCGAAATGGTTGAAAAACTGTTTTTT
CASSTGTGRSEMVEKLFF
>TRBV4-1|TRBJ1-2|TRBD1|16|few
TGCGCCAGCAGCCAAGGACAGGGTCCTCCTGGTTATGGCTACACCTTC
CASSQGQGPPGYGYTF
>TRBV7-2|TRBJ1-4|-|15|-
TGTGCCAGCAGCTTACAGACAGATAATAATGAAAAACTGTTTTTT
CASSLQTDNNEKLFF
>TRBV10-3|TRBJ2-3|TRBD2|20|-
TGTGCCATCAGTCCGGGGACTAGCGGGAGGATAGGGGGACGCACAGATACGCAGTATTTT
CAISPGTSGRIGGRTDTQYF
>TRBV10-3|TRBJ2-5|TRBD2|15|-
TGTGCCATCAGCTCCGGACTAGTCAGCGAAGAGACCCAGTACTTC
CAISSGLVSEETQYF
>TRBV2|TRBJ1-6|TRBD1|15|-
TGTGCCAGCATCCTGCAGGGCAGGGGGAGTTCACCCCTCCACTTT
CASILQGRGSSPLHF
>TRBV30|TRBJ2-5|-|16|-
TGTGCCTGGAGTGTCAGCCTAGTCGGGGTGCTAGAGACCCAGTACTTC
CAWSVSLVGVLETQYF
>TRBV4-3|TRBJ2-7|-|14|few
TGCGCCAGCAGCCAAGGAAGGGGCCCTTACGAGCAGTACTTC
CASSQGRGPYEQYF
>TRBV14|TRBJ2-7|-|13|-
TGTGCCAGCAGCCTCGGTCGGACTTACGAGCAGTACTTC
CASSLGRTYEQYF
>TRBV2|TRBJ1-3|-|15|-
TGTGCCAGCAGTCCACAGGCATACTCCCCAAACACCATATATTTT
CASSPQAYSPNTIYF
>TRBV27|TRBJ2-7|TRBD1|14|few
TGTGCCAGCAGTACCGGGACAGGGGTGTACGAGCAGTACTTC
CASSTGTGVYEQYF
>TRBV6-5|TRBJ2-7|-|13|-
TGTGCCAGCAGTAACCAGGGAACCCACGAGCAGTACTTC
CASSNQGTHEQYF
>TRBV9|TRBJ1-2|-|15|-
TGTGCCAGCAGTCCCAATGTGGGGCAACCCTATGGCTACACCTTC
CASSPNVGQPYGYTF
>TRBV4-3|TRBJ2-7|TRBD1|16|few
TGCGCCAGCAGCCAAGCGGGACAGGGCGATTTCTACGAGCAGTACTTC
CASSQAGQGDFYEQYF
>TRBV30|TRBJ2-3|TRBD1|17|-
TGTGCCTGGAGCGACCCGGGGACAGGAGGAAGCACAGATACGCAGTATTTT
CAWSDPGTGGSTDTQYF
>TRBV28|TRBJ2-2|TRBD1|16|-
TGTGCCAGCAGCGGGACAGGGGCTCAGAACACCGGGGAGCTGTTTTTT
CASSGTGAQNTGELFF
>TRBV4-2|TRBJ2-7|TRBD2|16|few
TGTGCCAGCAGCCAAGCGACCAGGACTAGCGGGAGGGAGCAGTACTTC
CASSQATRTSGREQYF
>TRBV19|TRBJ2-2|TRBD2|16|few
TGTGCCAGTAGTATAGAGCTAGCGGGGTACACCGGGGAGCTGTTTTTT
CASSIELAGYTGELFF
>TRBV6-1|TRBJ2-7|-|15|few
TGTGCCAGCAGTCCGGGACACAATAGTCCTTGGGAGCAGTACTTC
CASSPGHNSPWEQYF
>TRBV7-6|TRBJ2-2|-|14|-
TGTGCCAGCAGCGCCTACTACAGGACCGGGGAGCTGTTTTTT
CASSAYYRTGELFF
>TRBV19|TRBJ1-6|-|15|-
TGTGCCAGTAGTCCAGGTGGCTCCTATAATTCACCCCTCCACTTT
CASSPGGSYNSPLHF
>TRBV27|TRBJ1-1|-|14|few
TGTGCCAGCAACGTAGGGAGTTTGAACACTGAAGCTTTCTTT
CASNVGSLNTEAFF
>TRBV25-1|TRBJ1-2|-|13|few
TGTGCCAGCAGTGAATTACGGGATTTTGGCTACACCTTC
CASSELRDFGYTF
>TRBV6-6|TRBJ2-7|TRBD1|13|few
TGTGCCAGCAGACGGGACAGGGGTTCCGAGCAGTACTTC
CASRRDRGSEQYF
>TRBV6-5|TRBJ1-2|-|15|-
TGTGCCAGCAAGGGAGGGCAGCGACCTAACTATGGCTACACCTTC
CASKGGQRPNYGYTF
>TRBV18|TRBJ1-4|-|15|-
TGTGCCAGCTCAATAGGGACAACAACTAATGAAAAACTGTTTTTT
CASSIGTTTNEKLFF
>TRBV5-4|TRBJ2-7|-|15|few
TGTGCCAGCAGCTTGTATTCGGGGAGCTCCTACGAGCAGTACTTC
CASSLYSGSSYEQYF
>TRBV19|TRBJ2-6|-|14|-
TGTGCCAGTCAACAGGTCCCTGGGGCCAACGTCCTGACTTTC
CASQQVPGANVLTF
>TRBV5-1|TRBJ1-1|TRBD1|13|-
TGCGCCAGCAGCTGGGGGACAGCTGCGGAAGCTTTCTTT
CASSWGTAAEAFF
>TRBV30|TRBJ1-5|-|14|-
TGTGCCTGGAGTGTGTACAGGGACAATCAGCCCCAGCATTTT
CAWSVYRDNQPQHF
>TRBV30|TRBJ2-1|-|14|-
TGTGCCTGGACTGCGTCCCTCAGGGGCAATGAGCAGTTCTTC
CAWTASLRGNEQFF
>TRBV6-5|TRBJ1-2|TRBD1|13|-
TGTGCCAGCAGTCTAAACAGGGGCTATGGCTACACCTTC
CASSLNRGYGYTF
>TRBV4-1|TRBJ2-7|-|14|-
TGCGCCAGCAGCCAGGAGGATCGGGGAAGGGAGCAGTACTTC
CASSQEDRGREQYF